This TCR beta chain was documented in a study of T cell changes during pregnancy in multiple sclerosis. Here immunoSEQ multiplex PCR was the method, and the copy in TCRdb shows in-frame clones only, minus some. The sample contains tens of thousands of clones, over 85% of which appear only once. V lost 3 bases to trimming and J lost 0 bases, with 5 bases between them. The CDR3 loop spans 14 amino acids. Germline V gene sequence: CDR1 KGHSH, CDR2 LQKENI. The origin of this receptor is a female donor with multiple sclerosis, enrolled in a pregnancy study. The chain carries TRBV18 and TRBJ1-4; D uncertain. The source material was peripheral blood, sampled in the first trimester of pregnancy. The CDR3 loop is CASSPDTTNEKLFF. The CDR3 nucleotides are TGTGCCAGCTCACCCGACACAACTAATGAAAAACTGTTTTTT.